This T cell receptor (beta chain) was sequenced in a study of T cell responses to AZD1222 COVID-19 vaccine. On the study more broadly: Second-dose schedules of about 4 or about 12 weeks were combined.

Assay: immunoSEQ multiplex PCR; the TCRdb copy retains only in-frame clones and omits some. The data show about 53,000 clones, with approximately 84% seen just once and roughly 30% held by the top ten. Remarks on this clone: Its antigen is undetermined.

Study-level results: Most donors were white British, females outnumbered males, and clonal diversity was possibly underestimated. Every sample of the repertoires postdated the peak T cell response.

The CDR3 is 18 amino acids. The germline V gene encodes CDR1 SEHNR and CDR2 FQNEAQ (reference sequence). V shed 1 base, J shed 0 bases, and the junction held 9 bases outside the gene matches. The clonotype comes from an adult in good health. This sample comprised peripheral blood, obtained on day 0 of AZD1222 vaccination. The V and J genes are TRBV7-9 and TRBJ1-1, with 9 bases matching TRBD1. For the CDR3, the DNA is TGTGCCAGCAGCTTAGTCCCGTCGGGGACAGGGTTGAACACTGAAGCTTTCTTT. It codes for CASSLVPSGTGLNTEAFF.